This passage covers 6 T cell receptor beta chains from one sample sequenced in a study of blood T cell repertoires in COVID-19. TCRdb's table, derived via immunoSEQ multiplex PCR, lists solely in-frame clones and lacks some. The top ten hold 3.6% of the sample, which has roughly 130,000 clones, 70% to 90% seen once. Sequencing was done on a sample of peripheral blood. These receptors came from a woman aged 60-70 years with acute or convalescent COVID-19.

CDR3 in DNA: TGTGCCAGCAGCCTAGGGGGGGCTAGCGGGAGAGCCAAGAATCACGAGCAGTACTTC. Protein sequence: CASSLGGASGRAKNHEQYF. V and J are TRBV7-9 and TRBJ2-7; 10 nucleotides agree with TRBD2. V lost 5 bases to trimming and J lost 5 bases; unmatched junction nucleotides: 21. The CDR3 extends over 19 amino acids. CDR1 and CDR2 from the germline V gene are SEHNR and FQNEAQ (reference sequence).

The rearrangement links TRBV7-9 to TRBJ1-3; D is undetermined. CDR1 and CDR2 (germline): SEHNR, FQNEAQ (reference sequence). Trimming removed 4 bases from V and 2 bases from J, with 12 bases in between. The CDR3 is made up of 15 amino acids. The CDR3 loop reads CASSWAQNAGNTIYF. The CDR3 region has the DNA TGTGCCAGCAGCTGGGCCCAAAACGCTGGAAACACCATATATTTT.

CDR3 sequence (DNA): TGTGCCAGACAACAGGGAAGCCCCAATCAGCCCCAGCATTTT. It translates to CARQQGSPNQPQHF. The J gene is TRBJ1-5, the V gene TRBV19; weak D call: TRBD1 (6 bases). The CDR3 runs 14 residues. Germline values: CDR1 LNHDA, CDR2 SQIVND (reference sequence). The ends were cut back, 9 bases at V and 3 bases at J, with 15 bases in the middle.

The chain uses TRBV5-1 and TRBJ1-2; D is ambiguous. V lost 0 bases and J 2 bases, leaving 11 bases between the germline ends. CDR1 and CDR2 (germline): SGHRS, YFSETQ. There are 15 residues in the CDR3. CDR3 residues: CASSLVIDKNYGYTF. In DNA form, the CDR3 reads TGCGCCAGCAGCTTGGTCATTGACAAGAACTATGGCTACACCTTC.

V and J are TRBV5-1 and TRBJ1-5; D is uncertain. This CDR3 comprises 14 residues. Germline V CDR1 and CDR2: SGHRS, YFSETQ. The V gene lost 0 bases and the J gene lost 3 bases, with 7 bases spanning the gap. The CDR3 sequence: CASSLGGNNQPQHF. CDR3 DNA: TGCGCCAGCAGCTTGGGAGGTAACAATCAGCCCCAGCATTTT. Combining the CDR3 with reference TRBV5-1 and TRBJ1-5 gives the whole variable domain KAGVTQTPRYLIKTRGQQVTLSCSPISGHRSVSWYQQTPGQGLQFLFEYFSETQRNKGNFPGRFSGRQFSNSRSEMNVSTLELGDSALYLCASSLGGNNQPQHFGDGTRLSIL.

The V gene is TRBV30, the J gene TRBJ1-1, with 9 bases fitting TRBD1. Germline CDR1 and CDR2: GTSNPN and SVGIG (reference sequence). The CDR3 sequence is 15 residues long. After removal of 1 base from V and 1 base from J, the junction contained 4 bases not matched to a gene. The CDR3: CAWSATGGANTEAFF. The CDR3 DNA reads as TGTGCCTGGAGTGCGACAGGGGGTGCGAACACTGAAGCTTTCTTT. The whole variable domain, remainder taken from reference TRBV30 and TRBJ1-1, is SQTIHQWPATLVQPVGSPLSLECTVEGTSNPNLYWYRQAAGRGLQLLFYSVGIGQISSEVPQNLSASRPQDRQFILSSKKLLLSDSGFYLCAWSATGGANTEAFFGQGTRLTVV.